What follows is one T cell receptor (beta chain) and its context. Data came from immunoSEQ multiplex PCR; TCRdb stores just in-frame clones and leaves some out. The table shows 400,000 or so clones, with 90% occurring only once. The data belong to a study of blood T cell repertoires in COVID-19. CDR1 and CDR2 (germline): SNHLY, FYNNEI. This CDR3 spans 16 amino acids. After removal of 2 bases from V and 8 bases from J, the junction contained 8 bases not matched to a gene. Sequenced: PBMCs or T cells enriched from blood (not recorded which). This TCR derives from a young man who had recovered from COVID-19. V is TRBV2 and J is TRBJ1-4; the match to TRBD1 covers 10 bases. CDR3 amino acids: CASSEFRLTGGEKLFF. CDR3 sequence (DNA): TGTGCCAGCAGTGAATTTAGATTGACAGGGGGCGAAAAACTGTTTTTT.